This T cell receptor beta chain was identified during a study of T cell responses to AZD1222 COVID-19 vaccine. Study-level findings and limits: At study baseline, merely five or six AZD1222 recipients were seropositive.

Comment on this clone: Its antigen is unidentified.

TCRdb's copy holds only in-frame clones and misses some; the assay was immunoSEQ multiplex PCR. The sample shows around 150,000 clones, approximately 94% of them seen only once. This CDR3 is built from 17 residues. V shed 4 bases, J shed 5 bases, and the junction held 10 bases outside the gene matches. Germline values: CDR1 SNHLY, CDR2 FYNNEI. The specimen was peripheral blood, collected 28 days after the second AZD1222 dose. V is TRBV2 and J is TRBJ2-3; TRBD2 matches 12 bases. The receptor was isolated from an adult who received the AZD1222 COVID-19 vaccine. The DNA of the CDR3 is TGTGCCAGCAGTGTAAGGCTAGCGGGAGGGCGGGAAGATACGCAGTATTTT. Translating it yields CASSVRLAGGREDTQYF.